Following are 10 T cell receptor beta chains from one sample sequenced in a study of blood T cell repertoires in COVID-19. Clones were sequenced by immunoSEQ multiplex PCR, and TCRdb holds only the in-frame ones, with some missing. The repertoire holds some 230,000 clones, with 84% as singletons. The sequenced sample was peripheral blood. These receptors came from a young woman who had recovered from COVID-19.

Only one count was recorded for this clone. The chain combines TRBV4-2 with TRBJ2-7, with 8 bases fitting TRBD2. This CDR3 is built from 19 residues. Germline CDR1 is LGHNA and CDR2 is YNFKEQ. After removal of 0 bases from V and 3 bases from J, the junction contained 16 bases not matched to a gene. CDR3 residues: CASSQDARVGKRESYEQYF. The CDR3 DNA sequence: TGTGCCAGCAGCCAAGACGCCCGAGTAGGGAAGCGGGAGAGCTACGAGCAGTACTTC.

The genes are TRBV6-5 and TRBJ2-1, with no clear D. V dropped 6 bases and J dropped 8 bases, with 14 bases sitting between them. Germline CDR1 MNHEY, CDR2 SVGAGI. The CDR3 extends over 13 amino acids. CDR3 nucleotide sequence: TGTGCCAGCAGCCTAGTACTAACCGATGAGCAGTTCTTC. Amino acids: CASSLVLTDEQFF.

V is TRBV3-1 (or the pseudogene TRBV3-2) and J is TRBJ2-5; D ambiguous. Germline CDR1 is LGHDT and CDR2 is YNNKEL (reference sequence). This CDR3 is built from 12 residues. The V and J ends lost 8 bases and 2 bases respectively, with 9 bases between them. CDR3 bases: TGTGCCAGCGGGCCTTCGCAAGAGACCCAGTACTTC. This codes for CASGPSQETQYF.

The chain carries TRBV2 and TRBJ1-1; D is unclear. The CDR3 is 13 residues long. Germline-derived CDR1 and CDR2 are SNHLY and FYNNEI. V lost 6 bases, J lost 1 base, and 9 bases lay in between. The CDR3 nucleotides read TGTGCCAGCAGGATACAGACGAACACTGAAGCTTTCTTT. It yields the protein CASRIQTNTEAFF.

CDR3 region: CASSIGTATISGNTIYF. CDR3 sequence (DNA): TGTGCCAGCAGTATAGGGACAGCTACCATCTCTGGAAACACCATATATTTT. The chain combines TRBV11-2 with TRBJ1-3; 7 bases map to TRBD1. The CDR3 is 17 residues long. Losses at the gene ends were 6 bases for V and 0 bases for J; bases not matched to a gene: 11. Germline V gene lookup returns CDR1 SGHAT and CDR2 FQNNGV.

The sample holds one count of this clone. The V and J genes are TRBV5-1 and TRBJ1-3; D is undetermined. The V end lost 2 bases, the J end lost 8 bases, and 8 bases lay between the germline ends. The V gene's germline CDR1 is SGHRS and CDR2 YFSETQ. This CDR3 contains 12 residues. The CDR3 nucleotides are TGCGCCAGCAGCTTTCCGGGTGACACCATATATTTT. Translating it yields CASSFPGDTIYF.

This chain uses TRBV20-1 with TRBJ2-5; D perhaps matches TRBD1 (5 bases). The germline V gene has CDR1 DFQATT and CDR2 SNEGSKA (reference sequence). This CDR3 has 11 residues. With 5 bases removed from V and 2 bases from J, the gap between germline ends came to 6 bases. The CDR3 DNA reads TGCAGTGCTGCAGGGCAAGAGACCCAGTACTTC. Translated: CSAAGQETQYF.

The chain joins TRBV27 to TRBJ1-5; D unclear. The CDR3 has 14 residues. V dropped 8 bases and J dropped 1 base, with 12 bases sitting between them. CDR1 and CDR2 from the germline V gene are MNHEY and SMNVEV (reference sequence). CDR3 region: CASRPEWSNQPQHF. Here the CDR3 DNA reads TGTGCCAGCCGTCCCGAGTGGAGCAATCAGCCCCAGCATTTT.

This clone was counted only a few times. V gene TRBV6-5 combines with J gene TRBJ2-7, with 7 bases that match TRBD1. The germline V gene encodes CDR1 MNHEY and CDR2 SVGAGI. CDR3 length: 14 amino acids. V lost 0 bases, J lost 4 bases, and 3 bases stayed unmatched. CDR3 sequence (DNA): TGTGCCAGCAGTTACTCGACAGGGTTTTACGAGCAGTACTTC. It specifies CASSYSTGFYEQYF.

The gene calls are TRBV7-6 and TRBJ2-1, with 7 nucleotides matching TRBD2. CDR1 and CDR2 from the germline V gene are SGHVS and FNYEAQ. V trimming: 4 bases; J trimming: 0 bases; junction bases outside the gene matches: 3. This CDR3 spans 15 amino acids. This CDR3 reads CASSYGGGSYNEQFF. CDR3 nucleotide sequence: TGTGCCAGCAGCTACGGCGGGGGCTCCTACAATGAGCAGTTCTTC.